This T cell receptor (beta chain) was identified in a study of neurological immune-mediated disorders (dated by TCRdb to the late 2010s). Study-wide context: Among the roughly 34 multiple sclerosis patients, relapsing-remitting MS was present in roughly 30 and secondary progressive MS was present in 3. Peripheral blood TCR-beta repertoires from patients with HTLV-I-associated myelopathy (HAM/TSP), patients with multiple sclerosis, and healthy controls were compared in the study using UMI-based sequencing. The approximately 100 TCR-beta libraries included longitudinal samples, technical triplicates and paired sorted CD4+ and CD8+ T-cell subsets alongside PBMC samples. The cohort included about 70 subjects: about 15 with HAM/TSP, about 35 with multiple sclerosis, and some 20 healthy controls. Overall study results and their limits: No association of the MS cluster with clinical or MRI features was observed, and the need for larger cohorts was stated by the authors. Phylogenetic analysis grouped repertoires from 18 of 34 MS patients into a cluster of related CDR3 sequences, suggesting a possible repertoire-level signature. TCR clonal expansion was greatest in HAM/TSP patients and smallest in MS patients, who ranked below even healthy controls. Expanded clones from different subjects shared no identical CDR3 amino acid sequences, which suggests that TCR-beta repertoires were private in all groups.

CDR1 and CDR2 are drawn from the germline V gene: SGDLS, YYNGEE. CDR3 length: 16 amino acids, cysteine to phenylalanine. Only the CDR3 DNA stays, 48 bases, in frame from base 1. V and J are truncated by 0 bases and 0 bases respectively, leaving an intervening sequence of 10 bases. Regarding this clonotype: The antigen this receptor binds is unknown. Per-nucleotide qualities are absent, and no much larger clonotype sits a single base away.

To synthesize cDNA, template-switch 5'RACE was performed with a primer carrying a 10-nucleotide random unique molecular identifier so that each TCR transcript was tagged. Each sequencing run produced over 180 million TCR-beta sequences covering 15-18 subjects. Total RNA was extracted with the RNeasy kit. The KAPA Real-time Library Amplification kit was used to amplify TCR-beta VDJ regions with primers for the TCR constant region and the 5'RACE anchor. A first PCR added sample indexes and Illumina adaptors, and a second PCR then raised library yield. After Ampure bead purification, the TCR product of roughly 650 bp was size-selected on a 2% E-gel SizeSelection system. Before pooling, library quality was checked on a Bioanalyzer, concentration was measured with Qubit, and libraries were quantified with the Kapa Library Quantification kit. An Illumina HiSeq 2500 was used to sequence the libraries paired-end at 2 x 150 bp. To increase sequence diversity, roughly 24-31% phiX was spiked into each library pool. The paper's processing steps were these. Quality-filtered reads were processed with the UMI-based MiGEC pipeline, which removed over 75% of raw TCR sequences during error correction. IMGT germline references were used for aligning VDJ genes, and each clonotype was defined as a unique CDR3 amino acid sequence together with its V-J genes. Clonal expansion, Shannon diversity and CDR3 relatedness were evaluated with VDJtools (CalcPairwiseDistances, ClusterSamples), while phylogenetic trees were built in CLCbio workbench. Expanded clones were defined as having at least 8 unique UMIs, based on coefficient-of-variation modelling across technical triplicates. TCRdb took the public reads, trimmed them with fastp at Q25, ran MiXCR for clone calling and kept in-frame beta chains. Every distinct CDR3 protein forms one entry, paired with its most common genes and DNA. TCRdb's processing, not the authors', yielded these V and J calls. The sample records 10,000 or so distinct CDR3 sequences, about 22% of which are singletons. The leading ten clones occupy roughly an eighth of the sample.

TCR libraries for sorted subsets were made from 950,000 to 1,000,000 sorted CD4+ or CD8+ T cells. Multiple sclerosis patients were enrolled in a US clinical protocol under which disease progression was evaluated by magnetic resonance imaging. Peripheral blood was subjected to Ficoll-Hypaque density gradient centrifugation to isolate PBMCs, which were then cryopreserved in liquid nitrogen. Paired sorted CD4+ and CD8+ subsets came from healthy controls, HAM/TSP patients and MS patients. This clonotype originated in a woman aged 40 to 50 with multiple sclerosis. The source material was CD8+ T cells from blood. The rearrangement joined TRBV9 to TRBJ2-1; the D gene is possibly TRBD2, with 6 bases matching. The nucleotide sequence reads TGTGCCAGCAGCGTAGATGGAGGGAGCTCCTACAATGAGCAGTTCTTC. It translates as CASSVDGGSSYNEQFF.